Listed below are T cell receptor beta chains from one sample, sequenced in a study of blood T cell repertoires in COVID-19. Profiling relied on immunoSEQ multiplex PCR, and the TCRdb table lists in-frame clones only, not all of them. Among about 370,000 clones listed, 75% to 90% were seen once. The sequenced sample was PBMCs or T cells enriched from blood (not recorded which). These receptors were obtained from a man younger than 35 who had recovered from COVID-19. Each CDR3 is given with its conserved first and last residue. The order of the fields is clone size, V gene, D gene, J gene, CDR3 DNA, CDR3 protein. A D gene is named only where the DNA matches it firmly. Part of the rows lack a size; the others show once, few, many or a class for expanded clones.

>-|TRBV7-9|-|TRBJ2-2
TGTGCCAGCAGTCCTTCTCCCGGGGAGCTGTTTTTT
CASSPSPGELFF
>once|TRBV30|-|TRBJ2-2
TGTGCCTGGAGAAGCATAAGCAGGGTGACCGGGGAGCTGTTTTTT
CAWRSISRVTGELFF
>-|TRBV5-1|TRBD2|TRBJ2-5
TGCGCCAGCAGGCAGGGGGTAGCGGGAGTAGAGGAGACCCAGTACTTC
CASRQGVAGVEETQYF
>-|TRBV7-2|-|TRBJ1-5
TGTGCCAGCAGCGAGCGTTTCGGTCCCGCGCCCCAGCATTTT
CASSERFGPAPQHF
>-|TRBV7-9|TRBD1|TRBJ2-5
TGTGCCAGCAGCTTAGTAGGGGGCGAGACCCAGTACTTC
CASSLVGGETQYF
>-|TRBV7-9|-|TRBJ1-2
TGTGCCAGCAGCTTAGCGTCGAGGGCTACCTATGGCTACACCTTC
CASSLASRATYGYTF
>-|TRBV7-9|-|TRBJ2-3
TGTGCCAGCAGCTTACGTGGACTTCTCACAGATACGCAGTATTTT
CASSLRGLLTDTQYF
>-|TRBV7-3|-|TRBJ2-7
TGTGCCAGCAGCTTATTAGGCGGGCGCGAGCAGTACTTC
CASSLLGGREQYF
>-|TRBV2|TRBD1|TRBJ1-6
TGTGCCAGCAGCGGGGACAGGGGGTCCCTCCACTTT
CASSGDRGSLHF
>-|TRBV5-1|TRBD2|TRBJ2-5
TGCGCCAGCAGCTTACCTAGCGGGAGGGTCCAAGAGACCCAGTACTTC
CASSLPSGRVQETQYF
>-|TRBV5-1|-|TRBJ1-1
TGCGCCAGCAGCGCGGGGGGATACACTGAAGCTTTCTTT
CASSAGGYTEAFF
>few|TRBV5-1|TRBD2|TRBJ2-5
TGCGCCAGCAGCCCGGAAGCTAGCGGGGGGACTTCACAAGAGACCCAGTACTTC
CASSPEASGGTSQETQYF
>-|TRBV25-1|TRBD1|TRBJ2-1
TGTGCCAGCAGGCGGACAGGGGGCGCCCCCAATGAGCAGTTCTTC
CASRRTGGAPNEQFF
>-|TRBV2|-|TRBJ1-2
TGTGCCAGCAGTACAGGGACCAGCTATGGCTACACCTTC
CASSTGTSYGYTF
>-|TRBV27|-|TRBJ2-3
TGTGCCAGCAGTTCTCCCGGGTCAACAGATACGCAGTATTTT
CASSSPGSTDTQYF
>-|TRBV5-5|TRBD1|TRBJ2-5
TGTGCCAGCAAAATCGGGACAGCTCAAGAGACCCAGTACTTC
CASKIGTAQETQYF
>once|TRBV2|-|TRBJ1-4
TGTGCCAGCGAGGACAGATTAAATGAAGAACTGTTTTTT
CASEDRLNEELFF
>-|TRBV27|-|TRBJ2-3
TGTGCCAGCATCCCAGAGGGGGGGGCAGATACGCAGTATTTT
CASIPEGGADTQYF
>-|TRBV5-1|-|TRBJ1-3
TGCGCCAGCAGCTTGGCCGGGGGGGCGTATGGAAACACCATATATTTT
CASSLAGGAYGNTIYF
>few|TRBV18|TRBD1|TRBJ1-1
TGTGCCAGCTCCCTCGAGGGGGCGCGAACTGAAGCTTTCTTT
CASSLEGARTEAFF
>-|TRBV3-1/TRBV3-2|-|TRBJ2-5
TGTGCCAGCAGCCGGAAATCGCGAGGGGGGACCCAGTACTTC
CASSRKSRGGTQYF
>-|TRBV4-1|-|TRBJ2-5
TGCGCCAGCAGCCAAGATCGGGTTAGAGAAGAGACCCAGTACTTC
CASSQDRVREETQYF
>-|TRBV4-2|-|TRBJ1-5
TGTGCCAGCAGCCAAGAAGGGCAGGGTAAAGGTAGGCAGCCCCAGCATTTT
CASSQEGQGKGRQPQHF
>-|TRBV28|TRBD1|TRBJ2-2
TGTGCCAGCAGTCCCCGGGACAGGGGGCTCGCCGGGGAGCTGTTTTTT
CASSPRDRGLAGELFF
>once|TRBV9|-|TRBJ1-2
TGTGCCAGCGGACCGCCGGGAGGCCCAGGAAGAGGCTACACCTTC
CASGPPGGPGRGYTF
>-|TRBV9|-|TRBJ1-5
TGTGCCAGCAGCGTAGGGCTCTCTTCCAATCAGCCCCAGCATTTT
CASSVGLSSNQPQHF
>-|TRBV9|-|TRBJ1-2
TGTGCCAGCAGCGTAGACCTCGGAGTCTATGGCTACACCTTC
CASSVDLGVYGYTF
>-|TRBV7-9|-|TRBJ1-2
TGTGCCAGCAGCTTACGAGGACAGTATGGCTACACCTTC
CASSLRGQYGYTF
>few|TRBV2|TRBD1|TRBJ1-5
TGTGCCAGCAGTGGCGACAGGGGGGATACCGTTTATCAGCCCCAGCATTTT
CASSGDRGDTVYQPQHF
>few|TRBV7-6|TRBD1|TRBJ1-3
TGTGCCAGCAGCCAGGAGGGGGCAGGGGGCTTGGGAAACACCATATATTTT
CASSQEGAGGLGNTIYF
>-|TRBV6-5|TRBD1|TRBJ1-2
TGTGCCAGCAGACCACCACAGGGGACTAACTATGGCTACACCTTC
CASRPPQGTNYGYTF
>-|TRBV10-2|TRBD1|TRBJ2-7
TGCGCCAGCAGGGACAGGCCACCTTCCTACGAGCAGTACTTC
CASRDRPPSYEQYF
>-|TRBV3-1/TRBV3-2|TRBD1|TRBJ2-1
TGTGCCAGCACGATAGGGACAGGGGGATACAATGAGCAGTTCTTC
CASTIGTGGYNEQFF
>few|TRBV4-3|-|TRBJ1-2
TGCGCCAGCAGCCCAACTCCGGACAGAGTCAACTATGGCTACACCTTC
CASSPTPDRVNYGYTF
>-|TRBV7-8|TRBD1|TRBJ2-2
TGTGCCAGCAGCCGATCCAAAGCATCCGGGACAGTATTAACCGGGGAGCTGTTTTTT
CASSRSKASGTVLTGELFF